The 19 T cell receptor beta chains presented below share a single source sample, sequenced in a study of blood T cell repertoires in COVID-19. Assay used: immunoSEQ multiplex PCR; TCRdb lists only in-frame clones, some missing. The data show under 200,000 clones, with about four fifths seen just once and 14% held by the top ten. Sequenced sample: peripheral blood. These TCRs come from a man younger than 35 with active or convalescent COVID-19.

This clone was seen only a few times. The J gene is TRBJ1-6, the V gene TRBV6-2 or TRBV6-3; TRBD1 matches at 7 bases. The V segment lost 5 bases and the J segment 7 bases; nucleotides outside the gene matches: 8. The CDR3 is 15 amino acids. CDR1 MNHEY and CDR2 SVGEGT come from the germline V gene. CDR3 DNA sequence: TGTGCCAGCAGTGTACCCGGGACAGAGAATTCACCCCTCCACTTT. Its translation is CASSVPGTENSPLHF.

The chain has TRBV3-1 (or the pseudogene TRBV3-2) and TRBJ2-5, with 10 bases identical to TRBD1. V trimming: 0 bases; J trimming: 4 bases; junction bases outside the gene matches: 2. CDR1 and CDR2 from the germline V gene are LGHDT and YNNKEL (reference sequence). The CDR3 extends over 15 amino acids. In nucleotides, the CDR3 is TGTGCCAGCAGCCAAGATTGGGACAGGGGAGAGACCCAGTACTTC. Amino acid sequence: CASSQDWDRGETQYF.

This clone turned up a few times. The chain couples TRBV5-1 to TRBJ1-4; unclear D gene. CDR3 length: 14 amino acids. V was trimmed by 4 bases and J by 0 bases, leaving 7 bases between them. Germline V gives CDR1 SGHRS, CDR2 YFSETQ. CDR3 sequence reads: CASSLGTTNEKLFF. Here the CDR3 DNA reads TGCGCCAGCAGCCTAGGTACAACTAATGAAAAACTGTTTTTT.

V is TRBV15 and J is TRBJ2-2; weak D call: TRBD1 (5 bases). The V end was cut by 1 base, the J end by 5 bases, with 23 bases between. Germline V gene sequence: CDR1 LNHNV, CDR2 YYDKDF (reference sequence). The CDR3 has 19 amino acids. The CDR3 sequence: CATSRVWLLRQGGTGELFF. The CDR3 region has the DNA TGTGCCACCAGCAGAGTTTGGTTATTGCGGCAGGGTGGTACCGGGGAGCTGTTTTTT. The variable domain in full, with the rest retrieved from reference TRBV15 and TRBJ2-2, is DAMVIQNPRYQVTQFGKPVTLSCSQTLNHNVMYWYQQKSSQAPKLLFHYYDKDFNNEADTPDNFQSRRPNTSFCFLDIRSPGLGDTAMYLCATSRVWLLRQGGTGELFFGEGSRLTVL.

This rearrangement joins TRBV4-3 to TRBJ2-7; 11 bases fit TRBD1. Germline CDR1 is LGHNA and CDR2 is YSLEER. The CDR3 spans 16 residues. Germline trimming cut 4 bases from V and 3 bases from J; bases unmatched to any gene: 8. CDR3 bases: TGCGCCAGCAGCCGACACCCGGGACAGGGGGGCTACGAGCAGTACTTC. Amino acids: CASSRHPGQGGYEQYF.

The chain combines TRBV7-2 with TRBJ2-1; 8 positions agree with TRBD2. In germline, CDR1 is SGHTA, CDR2 FQGNSA. This CDR3 has 19 residues. The trim removed 5 bases at V and 5 bases at J, leaving 20 bases unmatched. The CDR3 DNA reads TGTGCCAGCAGCCTCCTTCGAACCGGGACTAGGGGGGGACACAATGAGCAGTTCTTC. Its translation: CASSLLRTGTRGGHNEQFF.

The V gene is TRBV28, the J gene TRBJ2-3; TRBD1 matches 8 bases. Trimming cost V 3 bases and J 0 bases; bases outside gene matches: 5. Looked up from germline, CDR1 is MDHEN and CDR2 is SYDVKM. This CDR3 comprises 16 residues. The CDR3 sequence: CASSFQTGASTDTQYF. The CDR3 bases are TGTGCCAGCAGTTTCCAGACAGGGGCCAGCACAGATACGCAGTATTTT.

In this sample, this clone turned up once. The chain has TRBV9 and TRBJ2-2; 8 nucleotides agree with TRBD2. Germline V CDR1 and CDR2: SGDLS, YYNGEE. The V gene end was trimmed by 0 bases and the J gene end by 6 bases; junction bases not matched to a gene: 4. CDR3 length equals 15 residues. CDR3 sequence reads: CASSVVTSGAGELFF. CDR3 sequence (DNA): TGTGCCAGCAGCGTAGTTACTAGCGGCGCCGGGGAGCTGTTTTTT.

V and J are TRBV11-3 and TRBJ1-1, with D tentatively TRBD1 (6 bases). This CDR3 has 13 residues. Germline V gene lookup returns CDR1 SGHNT and CDR2 YENEEA. Deletions cut 5 bases from V and 5 bases from J, with 12 bases between. As DNA, the CDR3 is TGTGCCAGCAGCCACGACACAGGGACTGAAGCTTTCTTT. This sequence encodes CASSHDTGTEAFF.

The sample holds one count of this clone. V gene TRBV19 combines with J gene TRBJ1-1, with TRBD1 matching 8 bases. CDR3 size: 16 residues. The V gene's germline CDR1 is LNHDA and CDR2 SQIVND (reference sequence). J was trimmed by 4 bases and V by 1 base; bases with no gene match: 8. CDR3 coding DNA: TGTGCCAGTAGTATAGGGGGACAGGCGGCGGGCACTGAAGCTTTCTTT. Translation: CASSIGGQAAGTEAFF.

This chain uses TRBV7-2 with TRBJ1-4; TRBD1 aligns across 10 bases. CDR3 length equals 14 residues. The J segment lost 8 bases and the V segment lost 5 bases, leaving 5 bases of the junction unmatched. Germline V lookup: CDR1 SGHTA, CDR2 FQGNSA. The CDR3 loop reads CASSRDRGGEKLFF. The CDR3 DNA reads as TGTGCCAGCAGCCGGGACAGGGGCGGGGAAAAACTGTTTTTT.

There are a few counts of this clone. The chain combines TRBV2 with TRBJ2-5; TRBD1 matches 9 bases. The V segment lost 6 bases and the J segment 3 bases; nucleotides outside the gene matches: 14. There are 17 residues in the CDR3. Per germline, CDR1 SNHLY and CDR2 FYNNEI. The CDR3 loop reads CASRGGQGSIGKETQYF. As DNA, the CDR3 is TGTGCCAGCAGGGGGGGACAGGGTAGTATAGGAAAAGAGACCCAGTACTTC.

V and J are TRBV19 and TRBJ1-2, with D tentatively TRBD1 (5 bases). The CDR3 runs to 15 residues. The V end was cut by 3 bases, the J end by 1 base, with 12 bases between. CDR1 is LNHDA and CDR2 is SQIVND in the germline V gene (reference sequence). CDR3 in DNA: TGTGCCAGTAGTATCCCCCAGGGAGGTAACTATGGCTACACCTTC. Protein sequence: CASSIPQGGNYGYTF.

This clone was counted a single time. The chain recombines TRBV11-2 with TRBJ1-2; 8 bases match TRBD1. J gave up 4 bases and V 4 bases, and 11 bases lay outside the gene matches. CDR3 length: 16 amino acids. Looked up from germline, CDR1 is SGHAT and CDR2 is FQNNGV. CDR3 nucleotide sequence: TGTGCCAGCAGCTCTGGCTCATTGACAGGGGCCTATGGCTACACCTTC. Translated, it gives CASSSGSLTGAYGYTF.

The chain couples TRBV9 to TRBJ2-2; possible D gene TRBD2, 5 bases. Germline V gene data show CDR1 as SGDLS and CDR2 as YYNGEE. With 3 bases removed from V and 5 bases from J, the gap between germline ends came to 11 bases. The CDR3 extends over 14 amino acids. Written as DNA, the CDR3 is TGTGCCAGCAGCGCCTCGACTACTACCGGGGAGCTGTTTTTT. This encodes CASSASTTTGELFF. The full variable domain, its missing parts supplied by reference TRBV9 and TRBJ2-2, is DSGVTQTPKHLITATGQRVTLRCSPRSGDLSVYWYQQSLDQGLQFLIQYYNGEERAKGNILERFSAQQFPDLHSELNLSSLELGDSALYFCASSASTTTGELFFGEGSRLTVL.

This clone was detected only a few times. The chain employs TRBV5-8 and TRBJ2-2; possible D gene TRBD1, 6 bases. V was trimmed by 4 bases and J by 4 bases, leaving 8 bases between them. Looked up from germline, CDR1 is SGHTS and CDR2 is YDEGEE. The CDR3 consists of 13 residues. The chain's CDR3 is CASSHRVTGELFF. CDR3 in DNA: TGTGCCAGCAGCCACAGGGTCACCGGGGAGCTGTTTTTT.

CDR3 nucleotide sequence: TGTGCCAGCAGCTTAGGCGGCGGGGGCCCTCACAATGAGCAGTTCTTC. It yields the protein CASSLGGGGPHNEQFF. This rearrangement joins TRBV7-8 to TRBJ2-1, with a tentative D call TRBD2 (7 bases). The germline V and J ends were trimmed by 1 base and 5 bases, with 15 bases remaining between them. The length of the CDR3 is 16 residues. The germline CDR1 and CDR2 sequences are SGHVS and FQNEAQ.

The rearrangement links TRBV19 to TRBJ2-7; perhaps TRBD2 as D (5 bases). This CDR3 comprises 13 residues. Trimming removed 8 bases at V and 4 bases at J, with 15 bases between. Germline V gene sequence: CDR1 LNHDA, CDR2 SQIVND (reference sequence). CDR3 DNA: TGTGCCAGTTCTCCCCGGGGAGCTTACGAGCAGTACTTC. Translated: CASSPRGAYEQYF.

A few counts support this clone. This sequence joins TRBV18 and TRBJ1-5, with no clear D. Trimming removed 1 base from V and 3 bases from J, with 13 bases in between. Germline assignment: CDR1 KGHSH and CDR2 LQKENI. This CDR3 comprises 16 residues. This CDR3 is CASSPRYPQDNQPQHF. The CDR3 DNA sequence: TGTGCCAGCTCACCACGATACCCACAAGACAATCAGCCCCAGCATTTT.